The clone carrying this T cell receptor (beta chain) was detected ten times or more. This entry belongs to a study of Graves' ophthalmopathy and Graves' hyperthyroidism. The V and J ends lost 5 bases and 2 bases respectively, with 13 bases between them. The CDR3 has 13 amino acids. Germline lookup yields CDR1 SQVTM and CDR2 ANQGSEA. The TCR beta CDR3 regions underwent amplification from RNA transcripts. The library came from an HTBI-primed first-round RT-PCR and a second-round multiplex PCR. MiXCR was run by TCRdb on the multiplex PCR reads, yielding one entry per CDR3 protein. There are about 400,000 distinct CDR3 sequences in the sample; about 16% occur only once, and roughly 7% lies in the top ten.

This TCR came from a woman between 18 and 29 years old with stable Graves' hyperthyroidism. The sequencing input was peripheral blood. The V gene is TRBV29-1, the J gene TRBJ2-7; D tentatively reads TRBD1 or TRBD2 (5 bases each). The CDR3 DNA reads TGCAGCGTTCCGGGGCTCGGGGCCTACGAGCAGTACTTC. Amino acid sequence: CSVPGLGAYEQYF.